These T cell receptor beta chains were read from a single sample in a study of blood T cells in healthy people across ages. TCRdb re-called the 5' RACE reads through MiXCR, storing one row per CDR3 protein. Found here are 1.5 million to 2 million distinct CDR3 sequences, roughly 27% of them singletons; the top ten hold around 7.7%. The sequenced material came from blood. These receptors were collected from a woman in her twenties or thirties in good health. The CDR3 runs from the conserved cysteine through the conserved F or W. Fields, in order: D gene, clone size, V gene, J gene, CDR3 protein, CDR3 DNA. D genes are given only for firm matches. The size entry is marked missing in some rows and otherwise reads once, few, many or a size class.

>TRBD2|-|TRBV5-1|TRBJ2-1
CASSMTSGGASYNGQFF
TGCGCCAGCAGCATGACTAGCGGGGGGGCCAGCTACAATGGGCAGTTCTTC
>-|many|TRBV29-1|TRBJ2-1
CSVNRVSEQFF
TGCAGCGTAAACAGGGTCTCTGAGCAGTTCTTC
>-|-|TRBV5-1|TRBJ1-1
CASSKNPQGRITEAFF
TGCGCCAGCAGTAAAAACCCCCAGGGGCGCATAACTGAAGCTTTCTTT
>TRBD1|few|TRBV27|TRBJ1-2
CASSPPPGGLGGYTF
TGTGCCAGCAGTCCACCCCCAGGGGGATTGGGCGGCTACACCTTC
>-|-|TRBV10-1|TRBJ2-3
CASIWCGGGRTDTQYF
TGCGCCAGCATTTGGTGTGGCGGGGGCCGCACAGATACGCAGTATTTT
>TRBD2|few|TRBV20-1|TRBJ2-5
CSAPDGRAGGETQYF
TGCAGTGCTCCGGATGGGAGGGCCGGAGGGGAGACCCAGTACTTC
>TRBD1|-|TRBV6-5|TRBJ2-7
CASNKAGTAYNEQYF
TGTGCCAGCAACAAAGCCGGGACAGCCTACAATGAGCAGTACTTC
>-|-|TRBV30|TRBJ1-4
CAWKLDGLQGLFF
TGTGCCTGGAAACTAGACGGTCTACAGGGACTGTTTTTT
>TRBD2|few|TRBV25-1|TRBJ2-5
CASRTGLAGGLETQYF
TGTGCCAGCAGAACGGGACTAGCGGGAGGTTTAGAGACCCAGTACTTC
>TRBD2|many|TRBV12-3/TRBV12-4|TRBJ2-1
CASSGRDYYNEQFF
TGTGCCAGCAGTGGCCGGGACTACTACAATGAGCAGTTCTTC
>-|many|TRBV5-1|TRBJ1-2
CASSLGGNRGYTF
TGCGCCAGCAGCTTGGGGGGGAATCGAGGCTACACCTTC